These 24 T cell receptor beta chains originate from one sample sequenced in a study of blood T cell repertoires in COVID-19. Profiled with immunoSEQ multiplex PCR; TCRdb holds only in-frame clones, not every one. The sample records fewer than 300,000 clones, approximately 84% being singletons. Source material: peripheral blood. Every receptor here comes from a human donor with COVID-19, enrolled during active disease. The donor label of this sample is uncertain.

The chain uses TRBV5-1 and TRBJ2-3, with 11 bases matching TRBD2. V was pared by 4 bases and J by 3 bases, with 4 bases of the junction left unmatched. CDR1 is SGHRS and CDR2 is YFSETQ in the germline V gene. CDR3 length: 15 amino acids. The CDR3 DNA is TGCGCCAGCAGCCTTAGACTAGCGGGGACAGATACGCAGTATTTT. Protein: CASSLRLAGTDTQYF.

The chain couples TRBV18 to TRBJ1-5; D is ambiguous. CDR3 length: 15 residues. V lost 6 bases, J lost 2 bases, and 14 bases lay in between. The germline V gene encodes CDR1 KGHSH and CDR2 LQKENI. The chain's CDR3 is CASSQQREGNQPQHF. CDR3 sequence (DNA): TGTGCCAGCTCCCAACAGAGGGAAGGCAATCAGCCCCAGCATTTT.

The gene calls are TRBV7-8 and TRBJ1-2; no clear D. With 5 bases removed from V and 2 bases from J, the gap between germline ends came to 18 bases. The CDR3 contains 16 residues. Germline V gives CDR1 SGHVS, CDR2 FQNEAQ. The CDR3 nucleotides read TGTGCCAGCAGCCTTAGCGTCACTTTGACAAACTATGGCTACACCTTC. It encodes CASSLSVTLTNYGYTF. The full variable domain, with the rest looked up from reference TRBV7-8 and TRBJ1-2, is GAGVSQSPRYKVAKRGQDVALRCDPISGHVSLFWYQQALGQGPEFLTYFQNEAQLDKSGLPSDRFFAERPEGSVSTLKIQRTQQEDSAVYLCASSLSVTLTNYGYTFGSGTRLTVV.

The chain carries TRBV28 and TRBJ1-3, with a possible D match to TRBD1 (6 bases). CDR1 and CDR2 from the germline V gene are MDHEN and SYDVKM. The length of the CDR3 is 16 residues. Trimming removed 1 base at V and 1 base at J, with 11 bases between. The CDR3 nucleotides read TGTGCCAGCAGTTTATACCCCGGACAGTCTGGAAACACCATATATTTT. It encodes CASSLYPGQSGNTIYF.

This clone was found once. The chain carries TRBV6-5 and TRBJ1-6; 8 bases are shared with TRBD1. V was clipped by 2 bases and J by 9 bases; unmatched bases: 3. Germline CDR1 is MNHEY and CDR2 is SVGAGI. The CDR3 has 14 residues. The CDR3, as DNA: TGTGCCAGCAGTTACCGGGACAGGACTTCACCCCTCCACTTT. This encodes CASSYRDRTSPLHF.

This chain uses TRBV3-1 (or the pseudogene TRBV3-2) with TRBJ2-7, with 8 bases matching TRBD2. Germline lookup yields CDR1 LGHDT and CDR2 YNNKEL (reference sequence). The CDR3 is 14 residues long. With 7 bases clipped from V and 2 bases from J, the junction kept 7 bases outside the gene matches. Written as DNA, the CDR3 is TGTGCCAGCACCCTAGCGGGTGGAGCCTACGAGCAGTACTTC. It is translated as CASTLAGGAYEQYF.

V is TRBV11-2 and J is TRBJ1-6, with 10 bases aligning to TRBD1. The J segment lost 6 bases and the V segment lost 3 bases, leaving 5 bases of the junction unmatched. Germline V gives CDR1 SGHAT, CDR2 FQNNGV. The CDR3 contains 16 residues. The CDR3 DNA reads as TGTGCCAGCAGCTTGAGGGACAGGGGTAGTAATTCACCCCTCCACTTT. Amino acid sequence: CASSLRDRGSNSPLHF.

The chain combines TRBV7-4 with TRBJ2-1, with 7 bases aligning to TRBD2. This CDR3 region has 18 residues. The junction had 18 bases not matched to a gene; V was cut back by 5 bases and J by 5 bases. Germline CDR1 is SGHVT and CDR2 is SQSDAQ. CDR3 nucleotide sequence: TGTGCCAGCAGCCTTTGGGGGGGAGCCTGGGAAGAAAACAATGAGCAGTTCTTC. Protein product: CASSLWGGAWEENNEQFF.

The chain carries TRBV6-2 or TRBV6-3 and TRBJ2-7; weak D call: TRBD1 (6 bases). V shed 4 bases and J shed 4 bases, with 17 bases lying between them. CDR1 MNHEY and CDR2 SVGEGT come from the germline V gene. This CDR3 region has 15 residues. CDR3 amino acids: CASSSDSATGYEQYF. The CDR3 coding sequence is TGTGCCAGCAGTTCCGACAGCGCGACAGGATACGAGCAGTACTTC.

The gene calls are TRBV11-2 and TRBJ2-7; 12 nucleotides match TRBD2. V gave up 3 bases and J gave up 7 bases; unmatched junction bases: 4. This CDR3 has 14 amino acids. Germline CDR1 reads SGHAT; CDR2 reads FQNNGV. CDR3 residues: CASSFSGTSGEQYF. The DNA for the CDR3 is TGTGCCAGCAGCTTTTCCGGGACTAGCGGGGAGCAGTACTTC. Supplemented by reference TRBV11-2 and TRBJ2-7, the full variable domain reads EAGVAQSPRYKIIEKRQSVAFWCNPISGHATLYWYQQILGQGPKLLIQFQNNGVVDDSQLPKDRFSAERLKGVDSTLKIQPAKLEDSAVYLCASSFSGTSGEQYFGPGTRLTVT.

V is TRBV6-1 and J is TRBJ2-3; possibly TRBD2 for D (6 bases). This CDR3 is built from 15 residues. Trimming removed 3 bases at V and 4 bases at J, with 14 bases between. Germline V gene sequence: CDR1 MNHNS, CDR2 SASEGT. CDR3 nucleotides: TGTGCCAGCAGTGAGGCCGGCGGGATAGCAGATACGCAGTATTTT. Its translation: CASSEAGGIADTQYF.

The table lists this clone with a few counts. The chain joins TRBV28 to TRBJ2-3, with TRBD1 matching 7 bases. With V trimmed by 6 bases and J by 2 bases, 5 bases remained unmatched. Germline V CDR1 and CDR2: MDHEN, SYDVKM. CDR3 length: 14 amino acids. In DNA, the CDR3 is TGTGCCAGCAGCACACAGGGGATCACAGATACGCAGTATTTT. Protein: CASSTQGITDTQYF.

The gene calls are TRBV30 and TRBJ2-3; D ambiguous. This CDR3 has 14 residues. The V gene's germline CDR1 is GTSNPN and CDR2 SVGIG (reference sequence). Trimming removed 2 bases at V and 2 bases at J, with 11 bases between. DNA of the CDR3: TGTGCCTGGAGTAAAGCCCCCCACACAGATACGCAGTATTTT. It yields the protein CAWSKAPHTDTQYF.

The chain recombines TRBV15 with TRBJ2-3; 7 bases are a match to TRBD1. Per germline, CDR1 LNHNV and CDR2 YYDKDF (reference sequence). V lost 7 bases and J lost 2; bases outside the gene matches: 9. This CDR3 comprises 15 residues. CDR3 residues: CATNRGGQSTDTQYF. In DNA, the CDR3 is TGTGCCACCAACCGAGGGGGACAGTCCACAGATACGCAGTATTTT.

This sequence joins TRBV1 and TRBJ2-2; the tabulated D call, TRBD2, remains unverified against the DNA. TRBV1 is described as a pseudogene. The CDR3 sequence is 15 residues long. The CDR3 reads CTSGDGLADTGELFF. The CDR3, as DNA: TGCACCAGTGGGGACGGACTAGCGGACACCGGGGAGCTGTTTTTT.

The chain has TRBV7-9 and TRBJ1-1, with 9 bases identical to TRBD1. The CDR3 spans 14 residues. Germline loops: CDR1 SEHNR, CDR2 FQNEAQ (reference sequence). V shed 5 bases and J 6 bases; nucleotides not matched to a gene: 7. The CDR3 DNA follows: TGTGCCAGCAGCGTCCGGGACAGGGTCTCTGAAGCTTTCTTT. Translating it yields CASSVRDRVSEAFF.

This chain joins TRBV4-3 and TRBJ2-5, with a tentative D call TRBD2 (6 bases). The length of the CDR3 is 15 residues. The V gene's germline CDR1 is LGHNA and CDR2 YSLEER. V was cut by 2 bases and J by 2 bases, with 12 bases left in between. The CDR3 sequence is CASSQQGLLQETQYF. CDR3 nucleotide sequence: TGCGCCAGCAGCCAACAGGGACTCCTGCAAGAGACCCAGTACTTC.

The chain joins TRBV19 to TRBJ1-1; D is undetermined. Trimming left V 4 bases short and J 0 bases short, with 6 bases between. This CDR3 comprises 13 residues. From germline, CDR1 is LNHDA and CDR2 SQIVND (reference sequence). The CDR3 is CASSNTVNTEAFF. The CDR3 nucleotides are TGTGCCAGTAGTAATACAGTGAACACTGAAGCTTTCTTT.

The CDR3: CASSSGLDTDTQYF. The CDR3 DNA is TGTGCCAGCAGCTCCGGACTAGACACAGATACGCAGTATTTT. The chain employs TRBV7-3 and TRBJ2-3, with 7 bases that match TRBD2. The CDR3 consists of 14 residues. The V gene end was trimmed by 4 bases and the J gene end by 2 bases; junction bases not matched to a gene: 3. The germline gives CDR1 SGHTA, CDR2 FQGTGA.

This clone appeared once. CDR3 in DNA: TGTGCCAGCAGTTACAGAGGACAGGGCAACCATGGCTACACCTTC. It codes for CASSYRGQGNHGYTF. V gene TRBV6-2 or TRBV6-3 combines with J gene TRBJ1-2; 8 nucleotides line up with TRBD1. With V trimmed by 2 bases and J by 6 bases, 8 bases remained unmatched. Looked up from germline, CDR1 is MNHEY and CDR2 is SVGEGT. The CDR3 spans 15 residues.

The chain links TRBV7-2 to TRBJ2-3, with TRBD2 identical over 11 bases. J lost 8 bases, V lost 5 bases, and 3 bases had no gene match. This CDR3 is 13 amino acids long. Looked up from germline, CDR1 is SGHTA and CDR2 is FQGNSA. CDR3 DNA sequence: TGTGCCAGCAGCCCGCTAGCGGGAGGTACGCAGTATTTT. It specifies CASSPLAGGTQYF.

V gene TRBV4-2 combines with J gene TRBJ2-1, with 9 bases fitting TRBD2. The CDR3 length is 16 residues. V was clipped by 0 bases and J by 3 bases; unmatched bases: 3. The germline V gene encodes CDR1 LGHNA and CDR2 YNFKEQ. The CDR3 nucleotides are TGTGCCAGCAGCCAAGATCCTAGCGGGAACTACAATGAGCAGTTCTTC. It translates to CASSQDPSGNYNEQFF.

Concerning this clone: Other DNA variants within this sample encode the same CDR3. The V call is TRBV5-1, the J call TRBJ2-1; 12 bases fit TRBD2. J gave up 6 bases and V 0 bases, and 1 base lay outside the gene matches. This CDR3 contains 15 residues. Germline V lookup: CDR1 SGHRS, CDR2 YFSETQ. CDR3 region: CASSLALAGGNEQFF. CDR3 nucleotide sequence: TGCGCCAGCAGCTTGGCACTAGCGGGAGGCAATGAGCAGTTCTTC.

V is TRBV19 and J is TRBJ1-3; 9 nucleotides match TRBD1. J lost 2 bases, V lost 4 bases, and 6 bases had no gene match. This CDR3 spans 16 amino acids. Germline assignment: CDR1 LNHDA and CDR2 SQIVND (reference sequence). The CDR3 here is CASSNPNRGPGNTIYF. For the CDR3, the DNA is TGTGCCAGTAGTAACCCCAACAGGGGGCCTGGAAACACCATATATTTT.